Given below is one T cell receptor beta chain in context. The antigen is undetermined. CD45RO/CCR7/CD25/CD127/CD95/CD27 separated CD4+ naive, central memory, regulatory and stem cell-like memory cells by sorting. The germline V gene encodes CDR1 SGHNT and CDR2 YYREEE (reference sequence). The CDR3 has 15 amino acids. Trimming at V came to 4 bases and at J to 7 bases, leaving 8 bases not matched to a gene. The data are from a study of beta chain features in type 1 diabetes. Across the study: The study examined 90 million to 130 million sorted cells across all samples. Regarding the study as a whole: Within patients, naive, central memory and Treg TCRB repertoires seemed more similar than within healthy donors.

Reverse transcribing all isolated RNA meant expressed TCRB transcripts were sequenced. The table came from immunoSEQ multiplex PCR; TCRdb's copy has only in-frame clones and leaves some out. The sample yields about 180,000 clones, about 13% seen once. The source material was central memory CD4+ T cells from blood. This TCR was sampled from a woman aged 18-29 years in good health. The chain combines TRBV5-4 with TRBJ2-2, with 9 bases fitting TRBD1. CDR3 protein: CASSLQGARGGELFF. The CDR3, as DNA: TGTGCCAGCAGCCTACAGGGGGCGCGAGGCGGGGAGCTGTTTTTT.